Listed below are T cell receptor beta chains from one sample, sequenced in a study of T cells in Graves' hyperthyroidism and ophthalmopathy. TCRdb itself ran the multiplex PCR reads through MiXCR, one entry per CDR3 protein. Of around 290,000 distinct CDR3 sequences listed, around 13% are singletons. Sequenced: blood. These receptors all stem from a woman in her thirties or forties with Graves' hyperthyroidism. Both conserved end residues are part of each CDR3. A D gene is named only where the DNA matches it firmly. Rows give clone size only sometimes, using once, few, many, or a class for an expanded clone.

size: NA; D: TRBD2; V: TRBV7-2; J: TRBJ2-5; DNA: TGTGCCAGCAGCTCCACGGCGGGGGGCGGGGAGACCCAGTACTTC; CDR3: CASSSTAGGGETQYF
size: NA; D: TRBD1; V: TRBV7-9; J: TRBJ2-7; DNA: TGTGCCAGCAGCCGGACAGGGGGGGAATACGAGCAGTACTTC; CDR3: CASSRTGGEYEQYF
size: few; D: TRBD2; V: TRBV6-2/TRBV6-3; J: TRBJ2-3; DNA: TGTGCCAGCAGTTACCCAGACGTTCGGCGGGAGGCCCCCCTAACTAGCACAGATACGCAGTATTTT; CDR3: CASSYPDVRREAPLTSTDTQYF
size: many; D: TRBD1; V: TRBV2; J: TRBJ2-7; DNA: TGTGCCAGCGTGACAGGGTCCTACGAGCAGTACTTC; CDR3: CASVTGSYEQYF
size: many; D: NA; V: TRBV29-1; J: TRBJ1-1; DNA: TGCAGCGGAGGGTTGAACACTGAAGCTTTCTTT; CDR3: CSGGLNTEAFF
size: many; D: NA; V: TRBV6-1; J: TRBJ2-5; DNA: TGTGCCAGCAACCAAATTAGCGGAGGACAGGAGACCCAGTACTTC; CDR3: CASNQISGGQETQYF
size: few; D: NA; V: TRBV20-1; J: TRBJ2-7; DNA: TGCAGTGCTACCCGGGGGTCCTCCTACGAGCAGTACTTC; CDR3: CSATRGSSYEQYF
size: many; D: TRBD2; V: TRBV20-1; J: TRBJ2-5; DNA: TGCAGTGCTAGAGATTTTCGTAGCGGGTCCCGGGAGACCCAGTACTTC; CDR3: CSARDFRSGSRETQYF
size: few; D: NA; V: TRBV18; J: TRBJ2-3; DNA: TGTGCCAGCTCACCAGACAGTTTCACAGATACGCAGTATTTT; CDR3: CASSPDSFTDTQYF
size: NA; D: TRBD1; V: TRBV25-1; J: TRBJ2-7; DNA: TGTGCCAGCAGGACACCGGGACAGCCCTACGAGCAGTACTTC; CDR3: CASRTPGQPYEQYF
size: NA; D: NA; V: TRBV27; J: TRBJ1-6; DNA: TGTGCCAGCAGTTTCGAGAGAGATAATTCACCCCTCCACTTT; CDR3: CASSFERDNSPLHF
size: many; D: NA; V: TRBV7-9; J: TRBJ1-1; DNA: TGTGCCAGCAGCTTAGCGCCAGGGCTACAGAGTTTATTAACTGAAGCTTTCTTT; CDR3: CASSLAPGLQSLLTEAFF
size: few; D: NA; V: TRBV2; J: TRBJ2-5; DNA: TGTGCCAGCAGTCCCCCAGACACGAAAGAGACCCAGTACTTC; CDR3: CASSPPDTKETQYF
size: few; D: TRBD1; V: TRBV20-1; J: TRBJ1-2; DNA: TGCAGTGCTAGAAAAAAGGACAGGGATTATGGCTACACCTTC; CDR3: CSARKKDRDYGYTF
size: many; D: NA; V: TRBV28; J: TRBJ1-1; DNA: TGTGCCAGCAGTCCGTGGTGGGGGAGAGACACTGAAGCTTTCTTT; CDR3: CASSPWWGRDTEAFF
size: many; D: TRBD1; V: TRBV11-2; J: TRBJ1-1; DNA: TGTGCCAGCACGCCGCGGGACAGGAACACTGAAGCTTTCTTT; CDR3: CASTPRDRNTEAFF
size: NA; D: NA; V: TRBV3-1; J: TRBJ1-3; DNA: TGTGCCAGCAGCCAAGTAGGGGCGGCGAACACCATATATTTT; CDR3: CASSQVGAANTIYF
size: many; D: NA; V: TRBV20-1; J: TRBJ1-5; DNA: TGCGGAGATCAGCCCCAGCATTTT; CDR3: CGDQPQHF
size: few; D: NA; V: TRBV5-1; J: TRBJ1-1; DNA: TGCGCCAGCAGCTTGCTTTCCCCCGGGGTGAACACTGAAGCTTTCTTT; CDR3: CASSLLSPGVNTEAFF
size: many; D: NA; V: TRBV7-2; J: TRBJ1-4; DNA: TGTGCCAGCAGCTCATCCTCTTTCGGGGAAAAACTGTTTTTT; CDR3: CASSSSSFGEKLFF
size: few; D: NA; V: TRBV19; J: TRBJ2-1; DNA: TGTGCCAGTATGAGGTCGGGCCCTCGAGCTAATGAGCAGTTCTTC; CDR3: CASMRSGPRANEQFF
size: NA; D: TRBD2; V: TRBV9; J: TRBJ2-1; DNA: TGTGCCAGCAGCGTAGTGTCGGGAGGCAGGAATGAGCAGTTCTTC; CDR3: CASSVVSGGRNEQFF
size: few; D: NA; V: TRBV19; J: TRBJ1-1; DNA: TGTGCCAGTAGTGCTAGACAGAACATGAACACTGAAGCTTTCTTT; CDR3: CASSARQNMNTEAFF
size: NA; D: TRBD1; V: TRBV19; J: TRBJ1-5; DNA: TGTGCCAGTAGCTCCGGGACAGGGGAGGTAGGAAATCAGCCCCAGCATTTT; CDR3: CASSSGTGEVGNQPQHF
size: NA; D: NA; V: TRBV2; J: TRBJ2-7; DNA: TGTGCCAGCAGTGGTGGCGCCTCTACAATCTACGAGCAGTACTTC; CDR3: CASSGGASTIYEQYF
size: few; D: TRBD1; V: TRBV25-1; J: TRBJ1-5; DNA: TGTGCCAGCAGTGGAGTGGGGGACAGGGGACAGCCCCAGCATTTT; CDR3: CASSGVGDRGQPQHF
size: few; D: NA; V: TRBV6-1; J: TRBJ1-5; DNA: TGTGCCAGCAGCGCCCGGGACAGCAATCAGCCCCAGCATTTT; CDR3: CASSARDSNQPQHF
size: few; D: NA; V: TRBV12-3/TRBV12-4; J: TRBJ1-1; DNA: TGTGCCAGCAGTTTTCACAGGGCGAACACTGAAGCTTTCTTT; CDR3: CASSFHRANTEAFF
size: many; D: NA; V: TRBV2; J: TRBJ1-2; DNA: TGTGCCAGCAGTGCTACAGGGACCCTAGGTTATGGCTACACCTTC; CDR3: CASSATGTLGYGYTF
size: few; D: TRBD2; V: TRBV7-9; J: TRBJ2-2; DNA: TGTGCCAGCAGCAAGCTAGCGGTCGGGGCCGGGGAGCCGTTTTTT; CDR3: CASSKLAVGAGEPFF
size: many; D: NA; V: TRBV18; J: TRBJ1-5; DNA: TGTGCCAGCTCATCGGGACAAAATAGCAATCAGCCCCAGCATTTT; CDR3: CASSSGQNSNQPQHF
size: NA; D: TRBD1; V: TRBV19; J: TRBJ1-5; DNA: TGTGCCAGTAGTTATTCCTTAGGCCTATTGGGACAGGGCGATCAGCCCCAGCATTTT; CDR3: CASSYSLGLLGQGDQPQHF
size: many; D: NA; V: TRBV20-1; J: TRBJ1-5; DNA: TGCAGTGCTAGTACAGGAAATAGCAATCAGCCCCAGCATTTT; CDR3: CSASTGNSNQPQHF
size: NA; D: NA; V: TRBV7-9; J: TRBJ2-3; DNA: TGTGCCAGCAGCTACTACACAGATACGCAGTATTTT; CDR3: CASSYYTDTQYF
size: many; D: NA; V: TRBV19; J: TRBJ1-1; DNA: TGTGCCAGTAGTATTGTTGTTGGGAACACTGAAGCTTTCTTT; CDR3: CASSIVVGNTEAFF
size: many; D: NA; V: TRBV19; J: TRBJ1-1; DNA: TGTGCCAGTAGTCCCACGTCCGGGACAACTTACACTGAAGCTTTCTTT; CDR3: CASSPTSGTTYTEAFF
size: NA; D: TRBD1; V: TRBV9; J: TRBJ1-4; DNA: TGTGCCAGCAAGGGGACAGGGGATAATGAAAAACTGTTTTTT; CDR3: CASKGTGDNEKLFF